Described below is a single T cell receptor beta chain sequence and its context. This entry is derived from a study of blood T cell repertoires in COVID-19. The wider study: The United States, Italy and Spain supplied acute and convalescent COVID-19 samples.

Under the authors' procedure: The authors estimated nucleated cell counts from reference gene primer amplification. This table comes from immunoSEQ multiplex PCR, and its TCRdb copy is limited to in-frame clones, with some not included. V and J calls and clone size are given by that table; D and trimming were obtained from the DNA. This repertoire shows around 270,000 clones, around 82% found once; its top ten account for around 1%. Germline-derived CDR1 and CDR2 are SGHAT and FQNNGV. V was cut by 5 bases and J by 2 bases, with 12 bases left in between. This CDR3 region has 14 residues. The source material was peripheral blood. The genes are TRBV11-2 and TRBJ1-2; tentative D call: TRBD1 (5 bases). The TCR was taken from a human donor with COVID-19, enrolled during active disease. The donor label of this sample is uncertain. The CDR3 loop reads CASSPKGPNYGYTF. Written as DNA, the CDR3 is TGTGCCAGCAGCCCAAAGGGGCCGAACTATGGCTACACCTTC.